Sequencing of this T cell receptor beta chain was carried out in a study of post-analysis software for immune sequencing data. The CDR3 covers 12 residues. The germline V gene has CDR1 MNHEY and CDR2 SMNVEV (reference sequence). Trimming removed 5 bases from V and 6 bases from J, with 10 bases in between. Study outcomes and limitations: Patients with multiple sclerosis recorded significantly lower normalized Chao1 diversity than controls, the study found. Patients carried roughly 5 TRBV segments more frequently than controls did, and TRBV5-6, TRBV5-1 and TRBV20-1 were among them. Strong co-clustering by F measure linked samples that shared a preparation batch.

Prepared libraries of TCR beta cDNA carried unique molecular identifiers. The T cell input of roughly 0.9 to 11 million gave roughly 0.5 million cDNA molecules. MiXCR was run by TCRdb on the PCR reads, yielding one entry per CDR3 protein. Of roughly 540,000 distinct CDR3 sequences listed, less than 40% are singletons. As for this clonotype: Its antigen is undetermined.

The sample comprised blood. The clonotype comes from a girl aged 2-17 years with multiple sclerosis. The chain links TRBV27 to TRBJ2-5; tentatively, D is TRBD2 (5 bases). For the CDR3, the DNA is TGTGCCAGCAGTCCTACCGGGAAGACCCAGTACTTC. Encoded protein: CASSPTGKTQYF.